This TCR beta chain was recovered during a study of T-cell memory formation after mild COVID-19. TCRdb reprocessed the 5' RACE reads via MiXCR and lists one record per CDR3 protein. The sample includes some 100,000 distinct CDR3 sequences, more than 9.5% of them seen just once. The CDR3 is made up of 11 amino acids. V was cut by 6 bases and J by 4 bases, with 6 bases left in between. Germline-derived CDR1 and CDR2 are MDHEN and SYDVKM. This sequence was found in a man in his late teens or twenties who had mild COVID-19 (a few samples of this study predate the infection). Cell type and time point are not known. Specimen: PBMCs or a T cell subset sorted from them (not recorded which). The chain uses TRBV28 and TRBJ2-5; D ambiguous. The CDR3 DNA is TGTGCCAGCAGCCGCCCAGAGACCCAGTACTTC. This sequence encodes CASSRPETQYF.